Listed below are T cell receptor beta chains from one sample, sequenced in a study of glioma-infiltrating T cells. One entry per CDR3 protein, called by TCRdb with MiXCR from the multiplex PCR reads. The sample lists 150,000 to 200,000 distinct CDR3 sequences; 43% were seen once. The sequenced sample consisted of glioma tissue, nonneoplastic brain tissue, or PBMCs (not recorded which). Receptors were obtained from a human donor with low-grade glioma or glioblastoma, undergoing nonglioma brain surgery, or in good health (not recorded which). Each CDR3 is given with its conserved first and last residue. D genes are given only for firm matches. Size is stated for part of the rows, as once, few or many counts, or as a class when the clone is expanded.

V	size	J	D	DNA	CDR3
TRBV3-1	few	TRBJ2-3	.	TGTGCCAGCAGCCAATCCGGGAATACGCAGTATTTT	CASSQSGNTQYF
TRBV6-1	many	TRBJ1-5	.	TGTGCCAGCAGTTCACACATGAATCAGCCCCAGCATTTT	CASSSHMNQPQHF
TRBV6-1	many	TRBJ1-2	TRBD1	TGTGCCGCCAGACAGGGGTATGGCTACACCTTC	CAARQGYGYTF
TRBV6-1	many	TRBJ2-5	.	TGTGCCAGCAGTGTGGGGGCAGCAGAGACCCAGTACTTC	CASSVGAAETQYF
TRBV6-1	many	TRBJ2-3	.	TGTGCCAGCAGCCACCAGGGGTACGGCACAGATACGCAGTATTTT	CASSHQGYGTDTQYF
TRBV3-1	few	TRBJ1-1	.	TGTGCCAGCAGCCCCCTTGGGGACACTGAAGCTTTCTTT	CASSPLGDTEAFF
TRBV6-1	many	TRBJ2-7	TRBD2	TGTGCCAGCAGTCCTCTAGCGGGGGGACCCTACGAGCAGTACTTC	CASSPLAGGPYEQYF
TRBV6-9	.	TRBJ1-2	.	TGTGCCCGCAGTTTAACCTCCATCCGGGGGGATGGCTACACCTTC	CARSLTSIRGDGYTF
TRBV29-1	.	TRBJ1-2	.	TGCAGCGTTGACTTTGGGAATTTCCCATATGGCTACACCTTC	CSVDFGNFPYGYTF
TRBV28	many	TRBJ2-1	TRBD2	TGTGCCAGCAGGGCACTAGCGGGAGCGAATGAGCAGTTCTTC	CASRALAGANEQFF
TRBV28	many	TRBJ1-5	.	TGTGCCAGCAGGGGTAACAATCAGCCCCAGCATTTT	CASRGNNQPQHF
TRBV28	.	TRBJ2-1	.	TGTGCCAGCAGTTTATATAGAGGGAAGTCCTACAATGAGCAGTTCTTC	CASSLYRGKSYNEQFF
TRBV20-1	.	TRBJ1-5	.	TGCAGTGCCATATCAGGGAAGGACAATCAGCCCCAGCATTTT	CSAISGKDNQPQHF
TRBV28	many	TRBJ2-3	.	TGTGCCAGCAGTTTAGGCCAGGGAGGAGATACGCAGTATTTT	CASSLGQGGDTQYF
TRBV20-1	.	TRBJ1-1	.	TGCAGTGCTAGAGAGGAAGGGGAGACTGAAGCTTTCTTT	CSAREEGETEAFF
TRBV28	.	TRBJ2-5	.	TGTGCCGGCACCAAGAGGGGAGGACGGGAGAAGTCGGGGACCCAGTACTTC	CAGTKRGGREKSGTQYF
TRBV28	many	TRBJ2-5	TRBD2	TGTGCCAGCAGCCATCCTAGCGGGACAGAGACCCAGTACTTC	CASSHPSGTETQYF
TRBV20-1	many	TRBJ2-1	TRBD2	TGCAGTGCTAGAGATCCCCTGGGAGGGCGCAATGAGCAGTTCTTC	CSARDPLGGRNEQFF
TRBV3-1	.	TRBJ2-7	.	TGTGCCAGCAGCCAAGTCGGCCGGAACTACGAGCAGTACTTC	CASSQVGRNYEQYF
TRBV28	many	TRBJ2-7	.	TGTGCCAGCAGCCCAGTTGTAGGCAGGGCCTACGAGCAGTACTTC	CASSPVVGRAYEQYF